These 31 T cell receptor beta chains share one sample of origin, sequenced in a study of T cell changes during pregnancy in multiple sclerosis. Profiled with immunoSEQ multiplex PCR; TCRdb holds only in-frame clones, not every one. This sample yields fewer than 50,000 clones, of which around 90% are seen a single time; approximately 0.81% belongs to the top ten. This sample comprised CD4+ T cells from peripheral blood mononuclear cells, obtained in the third trimester of pregnancy. Source of these receptors: a female donor with multiple sclerosis, enrolled in a pregnancy study.

This clone was counted between two and nine times. The chain has TRBV29-1 and TRBJ1-1; a possible D gene is TRBD1 (6 bases). Germline CDR1 SQVTM, CDR2 ANQGSEA. The CDR3 has 14 residues. The germline V and J ends were trimmed by 4 bases and 2 bases, with 14 bases remaining between them. The CDR3 is CSVVILQGNTEAFF. The CDR3 DNA reads TGCAGCGTTGTCATTCTACAGGGAAACACTGAAGCTTTCTTT.

This clone was recorded only once. The gene calls are TRBV29-1 and TRBJ2-2, with TRBD1 as a possible D gene (6 bases). The V gene's germline CDR1 is SQVTM and CDR2 ANQGSEA. The germline V and J ends were trimmed by 6 bases and 0 bases, with 14 bases remaining between them. This CDR3 contains 15 residues. CDR3 in amino acids: CSVEEGTTNTGELFF. In DNA, the CDR3 is TGCAGCGTGGAGGAAGGGACAACGAACACCGGGGAGCTGTTTTTT.

The chain has TRBV2 and TRBJ2-5; 10 bases align to TRBD2. The CDR3 covers 16 residues. V shed 6 bases, J shed 0 bases, and the junction held 7 bases outside the gene matches. Per germline, CDR1 SNHLY and CDR2 FYNNEI. The CDR3, as DNA: TGTGCCAGCAGGGCTAGACTAGCGGGCTACCAAGAGACCCAGTACTTC. Residues: CASRARLAGYQETQYF.

The chain links TRBV6-6 to TRBJ1-5, with a weak D call TRBD1 (5 bases). The V gene lost 6 bases and the J gene lost 2 bases, with 14 bases spanning the gap. This CDR3 comprises 15 residues. Germline assignment: CDR1 MNHNY and CDR2 SVGAGI (reference sequence). The CDR3 region has the DNA TGTGCCAGCAGGCCTCCCGGGGGGGGCAATCAGCCCCAGCATTTT. Its protein is CASRPPGGGNQPQHF.

The rearrangement uses TRBV10-3 and TRBJ2-2, with 13 bases aligning to TRBD2. Germline V gene sequence: CDR1 ENHRY, CDR2 SYGVKD. This CDR3 is 16 amino acids long. V dropped 6 bases and J dropped 5; count of bases not matched to a gene: 6. The CDR3 DNA follows: TGTGCCATCAGGGGGACTAGCGGGATCGCTACCGGGGAGCTGTTTTTT. Its translation is CAIRGTSGIATGELFF.

The chain couples TRBV28 to TRBJ2-3; TRBD2 is a possible D gene (5 bases). Germline CDR1 and CDR2: MDHEN and SYDVKM. Trimming left V 6 bases short and J 2 bases short, with 18 bases between. The CDR3 extends over 16 amino acids. The CDR3 bases are TGTGCCAGCAGCCTCACCCGGGGTGGTTACACAGATACGCAGTATTTT. It is translated as CASSLTRGGYTDTQYF.

CDR3 amino acids: CASTQRDEQYF. Here the CDR3 DNA reads TGTGCCAGCACCCAGCGTGACGAGCAGTACTTC. This chain uses TRBV6-5 with TRBJ2-7, with D hard to call. Trimming removed 7 bases at V and 5 bases at J, with 9 bases between. This CDR3 is 11 amino acids long. Germline CDR1 reads MNHEY; CDR2 reads SVGAGI.

This chain connects TRBV5-8 to TRBJ2-2; 10 nucleotides align to TRBD2. CDR3 length equals 16 residues. The V gene's germline CDR1 is SGHTS and CDR2 YDEGEE. Trimming removed 4 bases from V and 4 bases from J; junction bases left unmatched: 7. In DNA, the CDR3 is TGTGCCAGCAGCGGGGGACTAGCGTTGGGCACCGGGGAGCTGTTTTTT. Its protein product is CASSGGLALGTGELFF. The full variable domain, its missing parts supplied by reference TRBV5-8 and TRBJ2-2, is EAGVTQSPTHLIKTRGQQATLRCSPISGHTSVYWYQQALGLGLQFLLWYDEGEERNRGNFPPRFSGRQFPNYSSELNVNALELEDSALYLCASSGGLALGTGELFFGEGSRLTVL.

V is TRBV6-1 and J is TRBJ2-7, with D hard to call. Germline V CDR1 and CDR2: MNHNS, SASEGT. V was shortened by 0 bases and J by 1 base, with 7 bases between the two germline ends. The CDR3 contains 14 residues. The CDR3 loop is CASSEASLSYEQYF. The CDR3 region has the DNA TGTGCCAGCAGTGAAGCGTCTTTGTCCTACGAGCAGTACTTC.

The V and J genes are TRBV5-1 and TRBJ2-2; a weak D match, TRBD2 (7 bases). Germline V gene sequence: CDR1 SGHRS, CDR2 YFSETQ. CDR3 size: 14 residues. V lost 5 bases, J lost 3 bases, and 11 bases lay in between. The DNA for the CDR3 is TGCGCCAGCAGTAGGGGGGGTGACACCGGGGAGCTGTTTTTT. Protein: CASSRGGDTGELFF.

The chain uses TRBV29-1 and TRBJ2-3, with a tentative D call TRBD1 (6 bases). Germline V gives CDR1 SQVTM, CDR2 ANQGSEA. This CDR3 comprises 16 residues. With 4 bases removed from V and 3 bases from J, the gap between germline ends came to 20 bases. The CDR3 nucleotides are TGCAGCGTTGTCCGAGTACAGGGACCGCCTACAGATACGCAGTATTTT. It translates to CSVVRVQGPPTDTQYF.

The V and J genes are TRBV7-8 and TRBJ2-5, with no clear D. The CDR3 totals 12 residues. Trimming shortened V by 4 bases and J by 7 bases, and 10 bases separated the two germline ends. Germline V lookup: CDR1 SGHVS, CDR2 FQNEAQ. CDR3 residues: CASSSNTWTQYF. Written as DNA, the CDR3 is TGTGCCAGCAGCTCCAACACGTGGACCCAGTACTTC.

V is TRBV6-6 and J is TRBJ2-7, with 7 bases identical to TRBD2. The V and J ends lost 0 bases and 8 bases, in that order; junction bases with no gene match: 4. CDR1 and CDR2 (germline): MNHNY, SVGAGI (reference sequence). The CDR3 has 13 amino acids. The CDR3 region has the DNA TGTGCCAGCAGTTACTCGCGACTAGCCCAGCAGTACTTC. It is translated as CASSYSRLAQQYF.

J is TRBJ2-3 and V is TRBV5-1, with 8 bases aligning to TRBD2. Trimming took 5 bases from V and 6 from J; bases not matched to a gene: 11. The length of the CDR3 is 15 residues. CDR1 SGHRS and CDR2 YFSETQ come from the germline V gene. The CDR3 loop reads CASRPDGTSFDTQYF. The CDR3 region has the DNA TGCGCCAGCAGACCTGACGGGACTAGTTTTGATACGCAGTATTTT.

The J gene is TRBJ1-1, the V gene TRBV16; D may be TRBD1 (6 bases). V gave up 3 bases and J gave up 7 bases, with 12 bases separating them. This CDR3 is built from 13 residues. Looked up from germline, CDR1 is KGHSY and CDR2 is FQNENV. The CDR3 region is CASSQNRDNEAFF. In DNA, the CDR3 is TGTGCCAGCAGCCAGAACCGGGACAATGAAGCTTTCTTT.

The chain is built from TRBV25-1 and TRBJ1-4, with D maybe TRBD1 (6 bases). CDR3 length equals 14 residues. Looked up from germline, CDR1 is MGHDK and CDR2 is SYGVNS. With 5 bases removed from V and 5 bases from J, the gap between germline ends came to 12 bases. CDR3 protein: CASSSTGKNEKLFF. Written as DNA, the CDR3 is TGTGCCAGCAGTTCTACAGGGAAAAATGAAAAACTGTTTTTT.

The chain couples TRBV18 to TRBJ2-1; 7 bases agree with TRBD2. With V trimmed by 5 bases and J by 5 bases, 3 bases remained unmatched. CDR1 is KGHSH and CDR2 is LQKENI in the germline V gene. The CDR3 consists of 13 residues. For the CDR3, the DNA is TGTGCCAGCTCAGGCGGGAGTGACAATGAGCAGTTCTTC. Protein sequence: CASSGGSDNEQFF.

The chain is built from TRBV5-1 and TRBJ2-7; 10 bases agree with TRBD2. V shed 0 bases and J 1 base; nucleotides not matched to a gene: 4. This CDR3 has 16 residues. CDR1 and CDR2 from the germline V gene are SGHRS and YFSETQ. CDR3 residues: CASSLEGSGGSYEQYF. Written as DNA, the CDR3 is TGCGCCAGCAGCTTGGAAGGTAGCGGGGGGTCCTACGAGCAGTACTTC.

This sequence joins TRBV27 and TRBJ1-4, with 9 bases that match TRBD1. Per germline, CDR1 MNHEY and CDR2 SMNVEV (reference sequence). This CDR3 is built from 15 residues. Trimming cost V 2 bases and J 5 bases; bases outside gene matches: 3. The CDR3 DNA follows: TGTGCCAGCAGTTTAGCCGGGACAGGGAATGAAAAACTGTTTTTT. Translating it yields CASSLAGTGNEKLFF.

The rearrangement links TRBV2 to TRBJ1-2, with D perhaps TRBD1 (5 bases). This CDR3 spans 12 amino acids. CDR1 and CDR2 from the germline V gene are SNHLY and FYNNEI. V lost 10 bases and J lost 4, with 13 bases in between. CDR3 in DNA: TGTGCCACTACCCGGGGGGGCTATGGCTACACCTTC. Protein product: CATTRGGYGYTF.

The chain has TRBV7-2 and TRBJ1-3, with D unresolved. V was cut by 0 bases and J by 0 bases, with 9 bases left in between. The CDR3 is 16 amino acids. From germline, CDR1 is SGHTA and CDR2 FQGNSA. The chain's CDR3 is CASSLAGPDSGNTIYF. The CDR3 DNA is TGTGCCAGCAGCTTAGCGGGCCCTGACTCTGGAAACACCATATATTTT.

The gene calls are TRBV10-3 and TRBJ1-2; D gene ambiguous. V lost 3 bases and J lost 7, with 15 bases in between. Germline V gives CDR1 ENHRY, CDR2 SYGVKD. The CDR3 length is 14 residues. The chain's CDR3 is CAISEVIQASGYTF. CDR3 bases: TGTGCCATCAGTGAAGTTATCCAGGCCTCTGGCTACACCTTC.

Here the CDR3 DNA reads TGTGCCAGTAGTATTCCTTGGACTAGCGGGAAACACGAGCAGTACTTC. This translates into CASSIPWTSGKHEQYF. V gene TRBV19 combines with J gene TRBJ2-7, with 12 nucleotides matching TRBD2. This CDR3 spans 16 amino acids. The germline CDR1 and CDR2 sequences are LNHDA and SQIVND (reference sequence). Trimming took 3 bases from V and 5 from J; bases not matched to a gene: 8.

The gene calls are TRBV28 and TRBJ2-1, with D possibly TRBD1 on 6 matching bases. Germline CDR1 reads MDHEN; CDR2 reads SYDVKM. The CDR3 spans 17 residues. Trimming stripped 3 bases from V and 0 bases from J, with 15 bases between. The CDR3 region has the DNA TGTGCCAGCAGTTTCCGCCGGGACACGAGCTCCTACAATGAGCAGTTCTTC. Translated: CASSFRRDTSSYNEQFF.

This chain links TRBV5-1 with TRBJ1-2; TRBD1 agrees at 7 bases. The CDR3 has 16 residues. Germline V lookup: CDR1 SGHRS, CDR2 YFSETQ. Germline trimming cut 0 bases from V and 2 bases from J; bases unmatched to any gene: 7. CDR3 DNA sequence: TGCGCCAGCAGCTTGGGTGTCGACAGGGTCAACTATGGCTACACCTTC. Protein: CASSLGVDRVNYGYTF.

V gene TRBV11-2 combines with J gene TRBJ1-1; D uncertain. The CDR3 spans 14 residues. CDR1 is SGHAT and CDR2 is FQNNGV in the germline V gene. Trimming took off 2 bases at V and 1 base at J, with 8 bases between the two ends. The CDR3 DNA reads as TGTGCCAGCAGCTTATTTGCAGGGAACACTGAAGCTTTCTTT. Residues: CASSLFAGNTEAFF.

The V gene is TRBV10-2, the J gene TRBJ1-1, with D maybe TRBD1 (6 bases). V was shortened by 10 bases and J by 4 bases, with 28 bases between the two germline ends. This CDR3 comprises 17 residues. CDR1 and CDR2 (germline): WSHSY, SAAADI. The CDR3 DNA reads TGCGCCACCACCGGACCCCTTACAGGGATCAGGGCCACTGAAGCTTTCTTT. Encoded protein: CATTGPLTGIRATEAFF.

The chain uses TRBV30 and TRBJ1-4; TRBD1 matches at 9 bases. The CDR3 contains 16 residues. CDR1 is GTSNPN, CDR2 SVGIG, per germline (reference sequence). The V gene end was trimmed by 4 bases and the J gene end by 0 bases; junction bases not matched to a gene: 6. The DNA for the CDR3 is TGTGCCTGGAACCGGGACAGGGCTCCAACTAATGAAAAACTGTTTTTT. Its translation: CAWNRDRAPTNEKLFF.

This rearrangement joins TRBV4-1 to TRBJ2-7, with 10 bases identical to TRBD2. The CDR3 has 17 residues. CDR1 and CDR2 from the germline V gene are MGHRA and YSYEKL. V shed 2 bases, J shed 7 bases, and the junction held 14 bases outside the gene matches. The CDR3 DNA sequence: TGCGCCAGCAGCCAACCTGAGGTAGCGGGAGGTTCGCGGGAGCAGTACTTC. Translating it yields CASSQPEVAGGSREQYF.

To note about this clone: Other DNA variants within this sample encode the same CDR3. The V gene is TRBV15, the J gene TRBJ2-5; D unresolved. CDR1 is LNHNV and CDR2 is YYDKDF in the germline V gene (reference sequence). The CDR3 spans 15 residues. V lost 0 bases and J lost 2, with 10 bases in between. This chain's CDR3 is CATSRDRGGQETQYF. CDR3 coding DNA: TGTGCCACCAGCAGAGATAGAGGTGGGCAAGAGACCCAGTACTTC.

The chain combines TRBV7-9 with TRBJ1-2; 9 nucleotides line up with TRBD1. Germline V gives CDR1 SEHNR, CDR2 FQNEAQ (reference sequence). The V gene end was trimmed by 2 bases and the J gene end by 6 bases; junction bases not matched to a gene: 4. There are 14 residues in the CDR3. This CDR3 is CASSLQGQGDGYTF. CDR3 bases: TGTGCCAGCAGCTTACAGGGACAGGGTGATGGCTACACCTTC.